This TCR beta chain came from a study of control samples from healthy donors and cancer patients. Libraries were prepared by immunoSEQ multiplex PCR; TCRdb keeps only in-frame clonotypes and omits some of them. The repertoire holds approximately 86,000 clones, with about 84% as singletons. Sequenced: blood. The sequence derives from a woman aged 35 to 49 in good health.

In DNA form, the CDR3 reads TGTGCCAGCAGCAGACAGGGGACGACTGAAGCTTTCTTT. The encoded protein is CASSRQGTTEAFF. V gene TRBV2 combines with J gene TRBJ1-1; TRBD1 agrees at 8 bases. The junction had 5 bases not matched to a gene; V was cut back by 6 bases and J by 5 bases. Per germline, CDR1 SNHLY and CDR2 FYNNEI. The CDR3 is 13 amino acids. The whole variable domain, remainder taken from reference TRBV2 and TRBJ1-1, is EPEVTQTPSHQVTQMGQEVILRCVPISNHLYFYWYRQILGQKVEFLVSFYNNEISEKSEIFDDQFSVERPDGSNFTLKIRSTKLEDSAMYFCASSRQGTTEAFFGQGTRLTVV.